This T cell receptor beta chain was captured by sequencing in a study of T cell repertoires in cytomegalovirus infection. As to this clonotype: As yet, its antigen is unknown.

TCRdb re-derived calls from the reads in MiXCR, one entry per CDR3 protein. The table shows hundreds of thousands of distinct CDR3 sequences, with approximately 33% occurring only once. This clonotype was obtained from a human donor in good health (CMV status not recorded). Some clones in this sample may be carry-over from other donors' samples. The sample was cultured PBMCs, taken from culture after CMV antigen stimulation.

The CDR3 DNA reads as TGTGCCAGCAGTTTCGGCTCAGCATGGACCGGGGAGCTGTTTTTT. This sequence encodes CASSFGSAWTGELFF. The chain carries TRBV6-2 or TRBV6-3 and TRBJ2-2; the D is unclear. The V gene's germline CDR1 is MNHEY and CDR2 SVGEGT. This CDR3 contains 15 residues. V was clipped by 4 bases and J by 5 bases, with 14 bases between them.